This T cell receptor beta chain was obtained from a study of blood T cells in healthy people across ages. Points from the study as a whole: When set beside aged donors, long-lived donors presented more naive CD4+ cells and higher diversity.

CDR1 and CDR2 (germline): MNHEY, SMNVEV (reference sequence). CDR3 length: 14 amino acids. Trimming removed 3 bases at V and 7 bases at J, with 12 bases between. Combining a sample-barcoded 5' primer with a J-beta primer mix, a second PCR ran for 7 to 11 cycles. One entry per CDR3 protein, called by TCRdb with MiXCR from the 5' RACE reads. The table has around 780,000 distinct CDR3 sequences, approximately 24% seen once. This clonotype was seen only a few times. Its antigen is unknown. The same data also contributed to another study, on T cells of mothers and their children.

This TCR derives from a boy aged 10-17 years in good health. This sequence joins TRBV27 and TRBJ1-4, with D possibly being TRBD1 (5 bases). Sequences were obtained from blood. Written as DNA, the CDR3 is TGTGCCAGCAGTTTTCGGGGGTCGGGTGAAAAACTGTTTTTT. This gives the protein CASSFRGSGEKLFF.